Each of the 8 T cell receptor beta chains below was sequenced from the same sample in a study of CXCR3-negative and CXCR3-positive naive CD8 T cells. Libraries of TRB cDNA were made by 5' RACE and carried UMIs. Reprocessing the 5' RACE reads, TCRdb reports a single entry for every CDR3 protein and omits DNA. This sample's table has some 41,000 distinct CDR3 sequences. The sequencing sample was made of naive CXCR3- CD8+ T cells from blood. Sample subset: CD45RO-CCR7+CD27+CD95- naive CD8+ T cells lacking CXCR3 (TNR3-). Source of these receptors: a human donor in good health. Some clones in this sample may be carry-over from other donors' samples.

CDR3 amino acids: CASINPEGDPYEQYF. V usage is TRBV5-6 and J usage is TRBJ2-7; TCRdb gives TRBD1 as the D gene, but with no DNA this cannot be confirmed. Per germline, CDR1 SGHDT and CDR2 YYEEEE. This CDR3 has 15 amino acids.

J is TRBJ1-1 and V is TRBV4-1; TCRdb's D call, TRBD1, is unchecked because there is no DNA. The CDR3 length is 13 residues. Germline CDR1 reads MGHRA; CDR2 reads YSYEKL. The CDR3 is CASSQGGSTEAFF.

J is TRBJ2-2 and V is TRBV6-4; TCRdb selects TRBD1, and the lack of DNA leaves this call unchecked. The CDR3 is made up of 19 amino acids. In germline, CDR1 is MRHNA, CDR2 SNTAGT. The CDR3 is CASSENPRQGSLGTGELFF.

This chain uses TRBV7-3 with TRBJ2-1. The germline V gene encodes CDR1 SGHTA and CDR2 FQGTGA. This CDR3 region has 12 residues. CDR3 protein: CASSLSGGEQFF.

V usage is TRBV20-1 and J usage is TRBJ2-2; TCRdb's assignment of TRBD2 cannot be checked, as there is no DNA. Germline V gene data show CDR1 as DFQATT and CDR2 as SNEGSKA (reference sequence). The CDR3 is 14 amino acids. CDR3 loop: CSARDGLAEGELFF.

This clonotype is medium-sized by frequency. The rearrangement links TRBV5-6 to TRBJ2-5. The germline CDR1 and CDR2 sequences are SGHDT and YYEEEE. The CDR3 consists of 11 residues. The CDR3: CASTSGETQYF.

This rearrangement joins TRBV29-1 to TRBJ2-5; with no DNA, the TCRdb D assignment of TRBD1 cannot be verified. Germline loops: CDR1 SQVTM, CDR2 ANQGSEA. CDR3 size: 14 residues. The CDR3: CSVEDPTGGETQYF.

The chain carries TRBV9 and TRBJ2-7; the D call of TRBD1 rests on TCRdb alone, since no DNA is present to check it. Germline loops: CDR1 SGDLS, CDR2 YYNGEE. This CDR3 has 16 amino acids. CDR3 in amino acids: CASSGSGEPATNEQYF.